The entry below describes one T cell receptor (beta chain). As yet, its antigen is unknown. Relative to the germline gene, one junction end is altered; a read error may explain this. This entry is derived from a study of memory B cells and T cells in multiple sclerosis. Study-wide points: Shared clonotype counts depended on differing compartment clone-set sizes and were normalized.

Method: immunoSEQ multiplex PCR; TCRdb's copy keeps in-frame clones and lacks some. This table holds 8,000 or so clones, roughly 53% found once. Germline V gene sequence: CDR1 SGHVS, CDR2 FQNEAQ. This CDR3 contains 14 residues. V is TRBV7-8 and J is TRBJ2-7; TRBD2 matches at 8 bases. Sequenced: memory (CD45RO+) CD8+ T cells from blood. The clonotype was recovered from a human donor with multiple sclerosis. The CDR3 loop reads CASSLAGHSYEQYF. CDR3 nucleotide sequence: TGTGCCAGCAGCCTAGCGGGCCACTCCTACGAGCAGTACTTC. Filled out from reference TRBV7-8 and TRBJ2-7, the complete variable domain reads GAGVSQSPRYKVAKRGQDVALRCDPISGHVSLFWYQQALGQGPEFLTYFQNEAQLDKSGLPSDRFFAERPEGSVSTLKIQRTQQEDSAVYLCASSLAGHSYEQYFGPGTRLTVT.